This T cell receptor beta chain was obtained from a study of blood T cell repertoires in COVID-19. Looking at the study overall: From the United States, Italy and Spain came samples of acute and convalescent COVID-19. In each case, the material was cDNA or gDNA derived from T cells, B-cell-depleted T cells, or PBMCs.

This study enrolled people aged about 18 to 90 from around 26 US geographic areas. Cohorts were assigned according to the clinical history that participants reported. TCRdb keeps only in-frame clones here, not all; method: immunoSEQ multiplex PCR. Among under 300,000 clones listed, 88% were seen once. This CDR3 has 13 amino acids. From germline, CDR1 is KGHSH and CDR2 LQKENI. V gave up 3 bases and J gave up 6 bases, with 11 bases separating them. A single count supports this clone. The sequence came from a woman aged 40 to 50 with acute COVID-19. Sequencing was performed on PBMCs or T cells enriched from blood (not recorded which). V is TRBV18 and J is TRBJ1-1, with D hard to call. The DNA of the CDR3 is TGTGCCAGCTCACCCTCCCAGGATGCTGAAGCTTTCTTT. Its protein is CASSPSQDAEAFF.